These 18 T cell receptor beta chains were all obtained from the same sample, sequenced in a study of shared clonotypes between healthy human individuals. The assay was immunoSEQ multiplex PCR, and TCRdb's table has in-frame clones only and misses some. The repertoire holds under 850,000 clones, roughly 72% seen once, with under 2% in the top ten. The source material was memory CD4+ T cells sorted from blood. As to subset: CD45RA-negative fraction. These receptor sequences come from a woman under 40 in good health.

The count of this clone is one. The rearrangement joins TRBV1 to TRBJ1-2. TRBV1 is listed as a pseudogene. The CDR3 sequence is 11 residues long. Here the CDR3 DNA reads TGCACCATTGAGAAGGAGGGCGGCTACACCTTC. It yields the protein CTIEKEGGYTF.

The chain has TRBV9 and TRBJ2-5, with D uncertain. The J call may be in error: the DNA end matches TRBJ2-7 better. CDR3 size: 15 residues. Looked up from germline, CDR1 is SGDLS and CDR2 is YYNGEE. CDR3 sequence reads: CASSVARNKHAEQYF. CDR3 nucleotides: TGTGCCAGCAGCGTAGCTCGGAACAAGCACGCCGAGCAGTACTTC.

In this sample, this clone turned up once. Additional DNA sequences in this sample encode the identical CDR3. V usage is TRBV18 and J usage is TRBJ2-7, with 9 positions matching TRBD1. The CDR3 covers 15 residues. V dropped 0 bases and J dropped 0; count of bases not matched to a gene: 0. From germline, CDR1 is KGHSH and CDR2 LQKENI. CDR3: CASSPPGQGSYEQYF. In DNA form, the CDR3 reads TGTGCCAGCTCACCACCGGGACAGGGCTCCTACGAGCAGTACTTC.

The genes are TRBV21-1 and TRBJ2-2. TRBV21-1 is a recognized pseudogene. The CDR3 extends over 20 amino acids. CDR3 DNA sequence: TGTGCCAGCAGCAAAGTTACCGGGACCAACACGGATACTAACACCGGGGAGCTGTTTTTT. It yields the protein CASSKVTGTNTDTNTGELFF.

This chain uses TRBV9 with TRBJ2-7; perhaps D is TRBD1 or TRBD2 (9 bases each). Germline assignment: CDR1 SGDLS and CDR2 YYNGEE. V lost 4 bases and J lost 3, with 35 bases in between. CDR3 length: 21 residues. CDR3 sequence (DNA): TGTGCCAGCAGCCCGATTCCGGGACAGGGAACTTGGCGGGAGGGAGGCTACGAGCAGTACTTC. Translating it yields CASSPIPGQGTWREGGYEQYF.

This clone was counted a few times. This chain connects TRBV14 to TRBJ1-2; D unresolved. Trimming removed 1 base from V and 7 bases from J, with 16 bases in between. The V gene's germline CDR1 is SGHDN and CDR2 FVKESK. This CDR3 contains 15 residues. CDR3 residues: CASSQGGWRQVGYTF. The CDR3 nucleotides are TGTGCCAGCAGCCAAGGAGGATGGCGGCAGGTTGGCTACACCTTC.

Turning to this clone: Other DNA sequences in this sample translate to the same CDR3. The chain joins TRBV6-6 to TRBJ1-4; D perhaps matches TRBD1 (5 bases). Germline V gene data show CDR1 as MNHNY and CDR2 as SVGAGI (reference sequence). The CDR3 consists of 14 residues. Between the trimmed V and J ends, which lost 5 bases and 2 bases, there was a span of 9 bases. The CDR3 sequence is CASSPTATNEKLFF. As DNA, the CDR3 is TGTGCCAGCAGTCCGACAGCTACTAATGAAAAACTGTTTTTT.

The rearrangement joins TRBV4-1 to TRBJ1-5, with D unclear. CDR3 length: 15 residues. The germline gives CDR1 MGHRA, CDR2 YSYEKL. The V gene lost 0 bases and the J gene lost 6 bases, with 12 bases spanning the gap. CDR3 loop: CASSQDEAYFQPQHF. CDR3 bases: TGCGCCAGCAGCCAAGATGAGGCATATTTTCAGCCCCAGCATTTT.

The gene calls are TRBV6-1 and TRBJ1-2, with TRBD1 identical over 10 bases. Trimming at V came to 6 bases and at J to 4 bases, leaving 8 bases not matched to a gene. CDR3 length: 15 residues. Germline V gene sequence: CDR1 MNHNS, CDR2 SASEGT. The CDR3 sequence: CASRTAGTGAYGYTF. The CDR3 DNA is TGTGCCAGCAGGACTGCCGGGACAGGGGCCTATGGCTACACCTTC.

The V and J genes are TRBV13 and TRBJ2-7, with TRBD1 matching 9 bases. Germline values: CDR1 PRHDT, CDR2 FYEKMQ (reference sequence). This CDR3 contains 15 residues. V trimming: 5 bases; J trimming: 5 bases; junction bases outside the gene matches: 10. The CDR3: CASSVGQGIPHEQYF. In nucleotides, the CDR3 is TGTGCCAGCAGCGTGGGACAGGGTATCCCCCACGAGCAGTACTTC.

The chain joins TRBV6-6 to TRBJ1-2; 7 bases line up with TRBD1. The germline V gene has CDR1 MNHNY and CDR2 SVGAGI (reference sequence). The CDR3 extends over 15 amino acids. V dropped 6 bases and J dropped 0; count of bases not matched to a gene: 7. This chain's CDR3 is CASSLTGRANYGYTF. CDR3 bases: TGTGCCAGCAGCCTGACAGGGCGAGCTAACTATGGCTACACCTTC.

The gene calls are TRBV6-1 and TRBJ1-2; no firm D call. Trimming removed 4 bases at V and 8 bases at J, with 11 bases between. This CDR3 is built from 12 residues. Germline V gives CDR1 MNHNS, CDR2 SASEGT. The CDR3 sequence: CASSGGQEGYTF. The CDR3 DNA reads TGTGCCAGCAGTGGAGGGCAGGAGGGCTACACCTTC.

The chain joins TRBV11-2 to TRBJ1-1; no firm D call. Germline assignment: CDR1 SGHAT and CDR2 FQNNGV. This CDR3 is 13 amino acids long. Trimming shortened V by 5 bases and J by 3 bases, and 10 bases separated the two germline ends. This CDR3 reads CASSQEGYTEAFF. CDR3 nucleotide sequence: TGTGCCAGCAGCCAGGAGGGCTACACTGAAGCTTTCTTT.

This clone was observed a few times. This chain links TRBV7-9 with TRBJ2-2; D uncertain. There are 13 residues in the CDR3. Germline CDR1 and CDR2: SEHNR and FQNEAQ (reference sequence). V was cut by 6 bases and J by 2 bases, with 7 bases left in between. The CDR3 DNA is TGTGCCAGCAGGGAGTTTAACACCGGGGAGCTGTTTTTT. Its translation is CASREFNTGELFF.

The chain joins TRBV9 to TRBJ2-5; D is ambiguous. This CDR3 comprises 13 residues. Trimming removed 3 bases at V and 2 bases at J, with 8 bases between. CDR1 is SGDLS, CDR2 YYNGEE, per germline. The CDR3 region is CASSAERQETQYF. The CDR3 DNA is TGTGCCAGCAGCGCCGAACGACAAGAGACCCAGTACTTC.

For this clone: Other DNA sequences within the sample encode an identical CDR3. The genes are TRBV19 and TRBJ1-2; the match to TRBD1 covers 8 bases. This CDR3 is 13 amino acids long. Germline assignment: CDR1 LNHDA and CDR2 SQIVND (reference sequence). The trim removed 7 bases at V and 2 bases at J, leaving 3 bases unmatched. CDR3 amino acids: CASTTGVNYGYTF. The DNA for the CDR3 is TGTGCCAGTACGACAGGGGTAAACTATGGCTACACCTTC. Drawing the rest from reference TRBV19 and TRBJ1-2, the complete variable domain is DGGITQSPKYLFRKEGQNVTLSCEQNLNHDAMYWYRQDPGQGLRLIYYSQIVNDFQKGDIAEGYSVSREKKESFPLTVTSAQKNPTAFYLCASTTGVNYGYTFGSGTRLTVV.

About this clone: This sample includes further DNA sequences coding for the same CDR3. This rearrangement joins TRBV18 to TRBJ2-5; tentatively, D is TRBD1 or TRBD2 (5 bases each). Germline V CDR1 and CDR2: KGHSH, LQKENI. The germline V and J ends were trimmed by 6 bases and 3 bases, with 11 bases remaining between them. The CDR3 totals 13 residues. The CDR3, as DNA: TGTGCCAGCTCTCCCGGGACGGAAGAGACCCAGTACTTC. It encodes CASSPGTEETQYF. The whole variable domain, remainder taken from reference TRBV18 and TRBJ2-5, is NAGVMQNPRHLVRRRGQEARLRCSPMKGHSHVYWYRQLPEEGLKFMVYLQKENIIDESGMPKERFSAEFPKEGPSILRIQQVVRGDSAAYFCASSPGTEETQYFGPGTRLLVL.

The sample holds many counts of this clone. This chain links TRBV28 with TRBJ1-2; tentatively, D is TRBD1 (6 bases). The germline CDR1 and CDR2 sequences are MDHEN and SYDVKM. The V and J ends lost 3 bases and 2 bases respectively, with 10 bases between them. The CDR3 length is 14 residues. The DNA of the CDR3 is TGTGCCAGCAGTTTGGGGGCGGACAACTATGGCTACACCTTC. Its translation is CASSLGADNYGYTF.